What follows describes a single T cell receptor beta chain. This specimen comes from a study of control samples from healthy donors and cancer patients. Libraries were prepared by immunoSEQ multiplex PCR; TCRdb keeps only in-frame clonotypes and omits some of them. The top ten clones hold 19% of a sample with 55,000 to 85,000 clones, 89% of them seen once. CDR3 size: 16 residues. V shed 3 bases, J shed 4 bases, and the junction held 7 bases outside the gene matches. Per germline, CDR1 SGDLS and CDR2 YYNGEE. The rearrangement links TRBV9 to TRBJ1-4; 9 positions agree with TRBD1. The sequence derives from a man aged 60-69 years with lung cancer. The sequencing input was PBMCs. The CDR3 is CASSGGQGRLNEKLFF. The CDR3 DNA is TGTGCCAGCAGCGGAGGACAGGGGCGCCTTAATGAAAAACTGTTTTTT. Together with reference TRBV9 and TRBJ1-4, the CDR3 gives the full variable domain: DSGVTQTPKHLITATGQRVTLRCSPRSGDLSVYWYQQSLDQGLQFLIQYYNGEERAKGNILERFSAQQFPDLHSELNLSSLELGDSALYFCASSGGQGRLNEKLFFGSGTQLSVL.